The 5 T cell receptor beta chains presented below share a single source sample, sequenced in a study of response to subunit inactivated influenza vaccine. TCRdb reanalysed the RT-PCR reads using MiXCR and keeps one entry per CDR3 protein. The repertoire consists of roughly 700,000 distinct CDR3 sequences, with around 14% occurring once and the leading ten covering approximately 10%. The material was PBMCs from blood, obtained 11 to 12 days after vaccination. The receptors stem from a middle-aged man who received an inactivated influenza vaccine.

The CDR3 nucleotides are TGTGCCATCAGTACAGGGGATTCGACTTACGAGCAGTACTTC. Translation: CAISTGDSTYEQYF. This chain links TRBV10-3 with TRBJ2-7; 7 bases fit TRBD1. Germline-derived CDR1 and CDR2 are ENHRY and SYGVKD. This CDR3 has 14 residues. J was trimmed by 4 bases and V by 5 bases; bases with no gene match: 8.

This clonotype was seen a handful of times. This chain uses TRBV29-1 with TRBJ2-5; maybe TRBD1 (5 bases). The germline V and J ends were trimmed by 4 bases and 1 base, with 16 bases remaining between them. Germline V gives CDR1 SQVTM, CDR2 ANQGSEA. This CDR3 is 15 amino acids long. CDR3 bases: TGCAGCGTTGTTTTACAGGCGAAACCCCAAGAGACCCAGTACTTC. Translated: CSVVLQAKPQETQYF.

This rearrangement joins TRBV6-1 to TRBJ2-1; TRBD2 agrees at 9 bases. V was clipped by 6 bases and J by 7 bases; unmatched bases: 13. Germline lookup yields CDR1 MNHNS and CDR2 SASEGT. This CDR3 contains 16 residues. This CDR3 is CASSREWTSVSNEQFF. In DNA form, the CDR3 reads TGTGCCAGCAGCCGGGAGTGGACTAGCGTTAGTAATGAGCAGTTCTTC.

V usage is TRBV21-1 and J usage is TRBJ1-2; the D segment call TRBD1 is taken from the table without a DNA check. TRBV21-1 corresponds to a pseudogene. CDR3 length: 15 residues. The CDR3 reads CASSKAPTGGDGYTF. The CDR3 region has the DNA TGTGCCAGCAGCAAAGCCCCAACAGGGGGTGATGGCTACACCTTC.

This clonotype was picked up many times. V and J are TRBV5-1 and TRBJ1-5; weak D call: TRBD1 (5 bases). The germline V gene has CDR1 SGHRS and CDR2 YFSETQ. The V end lost 0 bases, the J end lost 4 bases, and 11 bases lay between the germline ends. This CDR3 is 15 amino acids long. The CDR3 protein is CASSLGFEGNQPQHF. For the CDR3, the DNA is TGCGCCAGCAGCTTGGGCTTCGAGGGGAATCAGCCCCAGCATTTT.